One and the same sample provided the 11 T cell receptor beta chains below, sequenced in a study of blood T cell repertoires in COVID-19. Here immunoSEQ multiplex PCR was the method, and the copy in TCRdb shows in-frame clones only, minus some. The table shows about 120,000 clones, with about 79% occurring only once. Sequenced material: peripheral blood. These receptors originate from a woman of 80 years or more with active or convalescent COVID-19.

In regard to this clone: Other DNA variants within this sample encode the same CDR3. The chain employs TRBV6-5 and TRBJ2-7; D gene uncertain. Deletions cut 7 bases from V and 1 base from J, with 11 bases between. Germline V gene sequence: CDR1 MNHEY, CDR2 SVGAGI. The CDR3 runs 13 residues. The CDR3 bases are TGTGCCAGCACCCGAACCGGTTCCTACGAGCAGTACTTC. This encodes CASTRTGSYEQYF.

This chain uses TRBV5-1 with TRBJ1-1, with a weak D call TRBD1 (5 bases). CDR3 length: 14 residues. Trimming removed 0 bases from V and 5 bases from J, with 11 bases in between. CDR1 is SGHRS, CDR2 YFSETQ, per germline. This CDR3 is CASSLVGAGTEAFF. CDR3 DNA: TGCGCCAGCAGCTTGGTAGGGGCCGGGACTGAAGCTTTCTTT.

The chain uses TRBV28 and TRBJ1-3; a weak D match, TRBD1 (5 bases). V was cut by 5 bases and J by 3 bases, with 20 bases left in between. The CDR3 has 17 residues. Germline V gene sequence: CDR1 MDHEN, CDR2 SYDVKM. The CDR3 is CASSLYQGMGFGNTIYF. CDR3 in DNA: TGTGCCAGCAGTCTCTATCAGGGTATGGGGTTTGGAAACACCATATATTTT. Combining the CDR3 with reference TRBV28 and TRBJ1-3 gives the whole variable domain DVKVTQSSRYLVKRTGEKVFLECVQDMDHENMFWYRQDPGLGLRLIYFSYDVKMKEKGDIPEGYSVSREKKERFSLILESASTNQTSMYLCASSLYQGMGFGNTIYFGEGSWLTVV.

The rearrangement uses TRBV25-1 and TRBJ2-5; TRBD1 might be the D (5 bases). Germline loops: CDR1 MGHDK, CDR2 SYGVNS. The CDR3 is made up of 16 amino acids. Trimming took off 2 bases at V and 0 bases at J, with 13 bases between the two ends. In DNA, the CDR3 is TGTGCCAGCAGTGAACTGGGCAGACAGTACCAAGAGACCCAGTACTTC. Encoded protein: CASSELGRQYQETQYF.

V usage is TRBV7-2 and J usage is TRBJ2-1; 7 bases match TRBD2. V lost 1 base to trimming and J lost 0 bases; unmatched junction nucleotides: 3. Germline CDR1 SGHTA, CDR2 FQGNSA. The CDR3 has 16 residues. The CDR3 nucleotides read TGTGCCAGCAGCTTAGTAGGCGGGAGCTCCTACAATGAGCAGTTCTTC. It specifies CASSLVGGSSYNEQFF.

This chain links TRBV6-5 with TRBJ2-7; TRBD1 matches at 9 bases. After removal of 5 bases from V and 4 bases from J, the junction contained 6 bases not matched to a gene. CDR1 is MNHEY and CDR2 is SVGAGI in the germline V gene. The CDR3 covers 14 residues. The CDR3, as DNA: TGTGCCAGCAGTCGGACAGGGGCCAAGTACGAGCAGTACTTC. It codes for CASSRTGAKYEQYF.

The CDR3 DNA reads TGTGCCAGCAGTTCCAGGCGGGGCTATGGCTACACCTTC. The encoded protein is CASSSRRGYGYTF. The V gene is TRBV27, the J gene TRBJ1-2, with D unclear. V was shortened by 4 bases and J by 4 bases, with 10 bases between the two germline ends. The length of the CDR3 is 13 residues. Germline V gene lookup returns CDR1 MNHEY and CDR2 SMNVEV (reference sequence).

The chain uses TRBV27 and TRBJ1-5; TRBD1 agrees at 7 bases. V trimming: 1 base; J trimming: 4 bases; junction bases outside the gene matches: 7. Germline assignment: CDR1 MNHEY and CDR2 SMNVEV (reference sequence). CDR3 length: 16 amino acids. CDR3 in amino acids: CASSLYATGLNQPQHF. The CDR3, as DNA: TGTGCCAGCAGTTTATACGCGACAGGGCTTAATCAGCCCCAGCATTTT.

The chain combines TRBV6-5 with TRBJ1-2; TRBD1 agrees at 10 bases. After removal of 8 bases from V and 5 bases from J, the junction contained 11 bases not matched to a gene. The CDR3 sequence is 15 residues long. Germline V gene lookup returns CDR1 MNHEY and CDR2 SVGAGI. CDR3 sequence: CASGPGQGTRYGYTF. The CDR3 DNA reads as TGTGCCAGCGGTCCGGGACAGGGGACGAGGTATGGCTACACCTTC.

This clone was found once. The CDR3: CASGSAEGNGYTF. The CDR3 DNA is TGCGCCAGCGGGTCAGCGGAGGGGAATGGCTACACCTTC. The genes are TRBV5-1 and TRBJ1-2; D is possibly TRBD1 (5 bases). There are 13 residues in the CDR3. The germline CDR1 and CDR2 sequences are SGHRS and YFSETQ. V was cut by 7 bases and J by 6 bases, with 16 bases left in between.

The chain employs TRBV18 and TRBJ2-5; 7 nucleotides match TRBD1. Looked up from germline, CDR1 is KGHSH and CDR2 is LQKENI. This CDR3 has 14 amino acids. V lost 2 bases to trimming and J lost 5 bases; unmatched junction nucleotides: 5. CDR3 amino acids: CASSPGDRAETQYF. The CDR3 DNA reads TGTGCCAGCTCACCAGGAGACAGGGCGGAGACCCAGTACTTC.